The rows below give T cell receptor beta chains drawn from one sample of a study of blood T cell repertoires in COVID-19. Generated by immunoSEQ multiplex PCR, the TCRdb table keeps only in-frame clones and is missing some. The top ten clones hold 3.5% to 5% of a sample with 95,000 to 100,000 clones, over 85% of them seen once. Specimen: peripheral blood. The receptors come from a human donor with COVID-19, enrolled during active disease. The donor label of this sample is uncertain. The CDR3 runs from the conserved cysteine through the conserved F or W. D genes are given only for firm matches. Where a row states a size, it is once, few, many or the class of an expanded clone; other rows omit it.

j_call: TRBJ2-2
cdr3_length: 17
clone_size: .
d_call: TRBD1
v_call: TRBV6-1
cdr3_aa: CASSEALGQGITGELFF
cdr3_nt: TGTGCCAGCAGTGAAGCGTTGGGACAGGGGATAACCGGGGAGCTGTTTTTT

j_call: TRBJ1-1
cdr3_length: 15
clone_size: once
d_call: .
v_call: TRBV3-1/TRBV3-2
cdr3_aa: CASSLGGGVDTEAFF
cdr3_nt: TGTGCCAGCAGCCTCGGTGGGGGCGTAGACACTGAAGCTTTCTTT

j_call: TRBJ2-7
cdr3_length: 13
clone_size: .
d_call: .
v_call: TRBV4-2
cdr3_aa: CASSQDIGRGVNF
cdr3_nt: TGTGCCAGCAGCCAAGATATCGGTAGGGGCGTGAACTTC

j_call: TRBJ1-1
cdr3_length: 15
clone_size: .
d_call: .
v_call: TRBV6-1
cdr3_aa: CASSDPQGVGTEAFF
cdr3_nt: TGTGCCAGCAGTGACCCACAGGGCGTCGGGACTGAAGCTTTCTTT

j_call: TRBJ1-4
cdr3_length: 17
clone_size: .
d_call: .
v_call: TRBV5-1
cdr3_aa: CASSLDGRSTTNEKLFF
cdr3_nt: TGCGCCAGCAGCTTGGATGGCAGAAGTACAACTAATGAAAAACTGTTTTTT

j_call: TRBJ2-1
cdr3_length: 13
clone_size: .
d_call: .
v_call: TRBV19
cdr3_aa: CASSIEKGDEQFF
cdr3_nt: TGTGCCAGTAGTATAGAAAAGGGAGATGAGCAGTTCTTC

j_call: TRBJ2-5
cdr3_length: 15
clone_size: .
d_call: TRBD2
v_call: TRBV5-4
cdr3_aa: CASSLQIGGAETQYF
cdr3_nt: TGTGCCAGCAGCTTGCAGATCGGGGGGGCAGAGACCCAGTACTTC

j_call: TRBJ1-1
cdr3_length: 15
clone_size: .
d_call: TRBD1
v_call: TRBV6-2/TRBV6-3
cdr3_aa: CASSYSGTGTTEAFF
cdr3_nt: TGTGCCAGCAGTTACTCTGGGACAGGGACCACTGAAGCTTTCTTT

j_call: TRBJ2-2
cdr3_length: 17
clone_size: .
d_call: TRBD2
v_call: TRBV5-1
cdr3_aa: CASSGSVGLAATGELFF
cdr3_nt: TGCGCCAGCAGCGGCAGTGTGGGACTAGCGGCCACCGGGGAGCTGTTTTTT

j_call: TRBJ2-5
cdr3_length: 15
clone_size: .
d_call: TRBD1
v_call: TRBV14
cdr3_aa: CASSPTTGAQETQYF
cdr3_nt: TGTGCCAGCAGCCCAACGACAGGGGCCCAAGAGACCCAGTACTTC

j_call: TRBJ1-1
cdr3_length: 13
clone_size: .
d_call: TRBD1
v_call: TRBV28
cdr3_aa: CASRGQPSTEAFF
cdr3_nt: TGTGCCAGCAGGGGACAGCCTTCCACTGAAGCTTTCTTT

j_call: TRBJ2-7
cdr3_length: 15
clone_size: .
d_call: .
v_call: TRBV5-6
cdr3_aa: CASSLVRRDSHEQYF
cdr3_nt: TGTGCCAGCAGCTTGGTCCGGAGGGACTCCCACGAGCAGTACTTC

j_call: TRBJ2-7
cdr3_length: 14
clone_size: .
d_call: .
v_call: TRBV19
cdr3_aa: CASSRSGVSYEQYF
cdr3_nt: TGTGCCAGTAGTAGATCGGGGGTTTCCTACGAGCAGTACTTC

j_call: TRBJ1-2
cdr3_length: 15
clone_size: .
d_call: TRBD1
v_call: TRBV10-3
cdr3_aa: CAISAPGQGGYGYTF
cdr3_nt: TGTGCCATCAGTGCCCCGGGACAGGGAGGCTATGGCTACACCTTC

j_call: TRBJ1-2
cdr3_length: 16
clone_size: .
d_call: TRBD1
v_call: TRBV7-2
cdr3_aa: CASSPAGRQGYVGYTF
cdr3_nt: TGTGCCAGCAGCCCCGCAGGCAGACAGGGATATGTTGGCTACACCTTC

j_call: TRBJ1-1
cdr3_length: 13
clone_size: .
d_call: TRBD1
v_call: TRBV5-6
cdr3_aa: CASSYGQDTEAFF
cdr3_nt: TGTGCCAGCAGCTACGGACAGGATACTGAAGCTTTCTTT

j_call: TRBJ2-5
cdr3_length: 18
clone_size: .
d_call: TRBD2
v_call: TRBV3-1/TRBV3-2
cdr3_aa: CASSQDSISGGPGETQYF
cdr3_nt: TGTGCCAGCAGCCAAGATTCAATTAGCGGGGGGCCGGGGGAGACCCAGTACTTC

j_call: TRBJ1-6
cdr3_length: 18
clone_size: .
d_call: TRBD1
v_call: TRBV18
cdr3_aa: CASSPQTTSTGRNSPLHF
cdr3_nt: TGTGCCAGCTCACCACAAACCACCTCGACAGGGAGAAATTCACCCCTCCACTTT

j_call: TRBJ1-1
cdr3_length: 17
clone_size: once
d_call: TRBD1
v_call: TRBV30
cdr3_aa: CAWSVYRPRGPGTEAFF
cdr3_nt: TGTGCCTGGAGTGTATACCGACCGAGGGGGCCGGGCACTGAAGCTTTCTTT

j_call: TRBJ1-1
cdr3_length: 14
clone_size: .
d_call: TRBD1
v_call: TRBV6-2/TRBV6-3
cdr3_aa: CASSYLDRGTEAFF
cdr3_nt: TGTGCCAGCAGTTATTTGGACAGGGGCACTGAAGCTTTCTTT

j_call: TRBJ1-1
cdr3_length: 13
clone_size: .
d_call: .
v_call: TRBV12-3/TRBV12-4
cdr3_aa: CASSPSGSTEAFF
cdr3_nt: TGTGCCAGCAGTCCGTCAGGGTCTACTGAAGCTTTCTTT

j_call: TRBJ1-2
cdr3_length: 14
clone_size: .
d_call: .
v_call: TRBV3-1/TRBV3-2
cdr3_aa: CASSQDMQNYGYTF
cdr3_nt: TGTGCCAGCAGCCAAGATATGCAGAATTATGGCTACACCTTC

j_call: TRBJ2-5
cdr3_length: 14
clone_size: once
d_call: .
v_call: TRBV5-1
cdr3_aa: CASSTPGGRETQYF
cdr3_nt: TGCGCCAGCAGCACCCCAGGGGGGCGAGAGACCCAGTACTTC

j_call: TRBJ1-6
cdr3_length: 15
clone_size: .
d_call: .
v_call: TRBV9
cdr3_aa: CASSPVGSEGRALHF
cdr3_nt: TGTGCCAGCAGCCCCGTTGGGTCGGAGGGCAGGGCCCTCCACTTT

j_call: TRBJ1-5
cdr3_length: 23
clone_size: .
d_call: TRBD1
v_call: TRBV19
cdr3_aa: CASSLINSGTGGSAVYSNQPQHF
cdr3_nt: TGTGCCAGTAGTCTAATCAATTCCGGGACAGGGGGCTCCGCTGTTTATAGCAATCAGCCCCAGCATTTT

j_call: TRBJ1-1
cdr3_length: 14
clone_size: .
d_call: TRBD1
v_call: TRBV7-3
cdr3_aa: CASSRQGADTEAFF
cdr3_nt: TGTGCCAGCAGCAGACAGGGTGCCGACACTGAAGCTTTCTTT

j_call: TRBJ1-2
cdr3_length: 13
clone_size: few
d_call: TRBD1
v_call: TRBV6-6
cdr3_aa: CASNRGQGDGYTF
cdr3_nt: TGTGCCAGCAACCGAGGACAGGGGGATGGCTACACCTTC

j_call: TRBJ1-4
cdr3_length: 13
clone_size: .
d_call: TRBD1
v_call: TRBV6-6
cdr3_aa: CASSYRDREELFF
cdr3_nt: TGTGCCAGCAGTTACAGGGACAGGGAGGAACTGTTTTTT

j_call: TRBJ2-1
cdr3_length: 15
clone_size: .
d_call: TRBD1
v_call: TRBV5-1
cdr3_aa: CASSLQGASYNEQFF
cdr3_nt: TGCGCCAGCAGCCTACAGGGGGCTTCCTACAATGAGCAGTTCTTC

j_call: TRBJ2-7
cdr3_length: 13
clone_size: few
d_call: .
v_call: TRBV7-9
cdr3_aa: CASSVQGAYEQYF
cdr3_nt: TGTGCCAGCAGCGTCCAGGGTGCCTACGAGCAGTACTTC

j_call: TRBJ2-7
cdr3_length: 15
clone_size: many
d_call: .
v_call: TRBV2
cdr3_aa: CASTQSGSSSYEQYF
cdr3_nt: TGTGCCAGCACCCAATCGGGGTCAAGCTCCTACGAGCAGTACTTC

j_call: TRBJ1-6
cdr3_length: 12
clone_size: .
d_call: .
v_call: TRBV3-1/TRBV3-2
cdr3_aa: CASGQTNSPLHF
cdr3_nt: TGTGCCAGCGGGCAGACTAATTCACCCCTCCACTTT

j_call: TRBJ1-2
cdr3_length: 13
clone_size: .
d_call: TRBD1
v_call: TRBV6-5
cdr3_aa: CASSPGQGSRYTF
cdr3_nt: TGTGCCAGCAGCCCGGGACAGGGGTCTCGCTACACCTTC

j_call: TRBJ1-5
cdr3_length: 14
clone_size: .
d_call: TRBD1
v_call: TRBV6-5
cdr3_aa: CASSRDRGNQPQHF
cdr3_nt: TGTGCCAGCAGTAGGGACAGGGGCAATCAGCCCCAGCATTTT

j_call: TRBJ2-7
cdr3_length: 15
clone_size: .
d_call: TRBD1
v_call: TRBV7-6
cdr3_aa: CASSSTGTGRDEQYF
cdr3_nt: TGTGCCAGCAGCTCGACCGGGACAGGGCGAGACGAGCAGTACTTC

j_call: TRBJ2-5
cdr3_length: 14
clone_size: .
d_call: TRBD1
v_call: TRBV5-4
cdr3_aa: CASSEGDSQETQYF
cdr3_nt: TGTGCCAGCAGCGAGGGGGACAGTCAAGAGACCCAGTACTTC

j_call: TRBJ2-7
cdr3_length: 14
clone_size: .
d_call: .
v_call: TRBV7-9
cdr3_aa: CASSETGFTYEQYF
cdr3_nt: TGTGCCAGCAGCGAGACAGGTTTTACCTACGAGCAGTACTTC

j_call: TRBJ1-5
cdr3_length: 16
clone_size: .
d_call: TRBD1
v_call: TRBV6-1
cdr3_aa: CASSEGRGPSNQPQHF
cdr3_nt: TGTGCCAGCAGTGAAGGTAGGGGGCCGAGCAATCAGCCCCAGCATTTT

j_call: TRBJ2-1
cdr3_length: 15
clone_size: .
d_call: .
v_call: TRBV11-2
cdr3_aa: CASTTIGLAYNEQFF
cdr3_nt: TGTGCCAGCACCACTATAGGTCTTGCCTACAATGAGCAGTTCTTC

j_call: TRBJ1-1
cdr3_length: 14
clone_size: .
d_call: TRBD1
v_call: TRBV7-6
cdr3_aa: CASSLVGQGTEAFF
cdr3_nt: TGTGCCAGCAGCTTAGTGGGACAGGGCACTGAAGCTTTCTTT

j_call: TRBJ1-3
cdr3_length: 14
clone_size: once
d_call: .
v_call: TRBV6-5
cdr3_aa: CASKRGLQGNTIYF
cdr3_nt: TGTGCCAGCAAACGGGGACTCCAGGGAAACACCATATATTTT

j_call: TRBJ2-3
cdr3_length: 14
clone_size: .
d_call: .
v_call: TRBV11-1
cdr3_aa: CASSNAESTDTQYF
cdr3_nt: TGTGCCAGCAGCAACGCGGAAAGCACAGATACGCAGTATTTT

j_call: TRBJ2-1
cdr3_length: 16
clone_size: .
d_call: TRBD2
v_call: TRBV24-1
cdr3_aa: CATSDHLAGEGREQFF
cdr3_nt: TGTGCCACCAGTGACCACCTAGCGGGAGAGGGTCGTGAGCAGTTCTTC

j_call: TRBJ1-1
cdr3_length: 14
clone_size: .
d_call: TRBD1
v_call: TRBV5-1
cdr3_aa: CASRGDSTNTEAFF
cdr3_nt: TGCGCCAGCAGGGGGGACAGTACGAACACTGAAGCTTTCTTT

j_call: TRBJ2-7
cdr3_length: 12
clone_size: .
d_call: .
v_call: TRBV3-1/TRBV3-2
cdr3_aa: CASSGLGYEQYF
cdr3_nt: TGTGCCAGCAGCGGCCTTGGCTACGAGCAGTACTTC

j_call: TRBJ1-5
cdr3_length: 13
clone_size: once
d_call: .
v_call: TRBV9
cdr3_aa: CASSGDFNQPQHF
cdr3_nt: TGTGCCAGCAGTGGAGACTTCAATCAGCCCCAGCATTTT

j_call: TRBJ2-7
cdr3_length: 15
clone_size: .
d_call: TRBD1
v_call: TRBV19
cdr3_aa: CASSWTGTSSYEQYF
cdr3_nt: TGTGCCAGTAGTTGGACAGGGACTTCCTCCTACGAGCAGTACTTC

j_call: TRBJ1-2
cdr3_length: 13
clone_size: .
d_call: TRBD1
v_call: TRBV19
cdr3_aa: CASTPDRVYGYTF
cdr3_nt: TGTGCCAGTACCCCAGACAGGGTCTATGGCTACACCTTC

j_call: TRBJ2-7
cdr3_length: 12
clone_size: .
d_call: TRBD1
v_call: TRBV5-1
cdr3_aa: CASSPDRAEQYF
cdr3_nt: TGCGCCAGCAGCCCAGACAGGGCCGAGCAGTACTTC

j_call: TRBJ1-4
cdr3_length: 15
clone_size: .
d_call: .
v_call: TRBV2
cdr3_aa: CASSELTATNEKLFF
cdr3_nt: TGTGCCAGCAGTGAATTGACAGCAACTAATGAAAAACTGTTTTTT

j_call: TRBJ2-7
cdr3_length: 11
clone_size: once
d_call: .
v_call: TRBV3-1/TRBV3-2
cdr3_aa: CASSQVNEQYF
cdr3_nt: TGTGCCAGCAGCCAAGTTAACGAGCAGTACTTC

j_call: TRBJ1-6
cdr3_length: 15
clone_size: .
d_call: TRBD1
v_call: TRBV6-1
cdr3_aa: CASSEAWTGGSPLHF
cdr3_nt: TGTGCCAGCAGTGAAGCTTGGACAGGAGGTTCACCCCTCCACTTT

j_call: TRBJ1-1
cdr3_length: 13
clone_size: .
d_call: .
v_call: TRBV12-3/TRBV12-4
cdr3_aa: CASRQGMGTEAFF
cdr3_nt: TGTGCCAGCAGACAGGGTATGGGCACTGAAGCTTTCTTT